This is a list of T cell receptor beta chains from one sample in a study of blood T cell repertoires in COVID-19. The assay was immunoSEQ multiplex PCR, and TCRdb's table has in-frame clones only and misses some. Altogether over 25,000 clones are present, 88% being singletons, with the ten largest covering under 20%. The sequenced material came from peripheral blood. Receptors were obtained from a man aged 65 to 85 with acute or convalescent COVID-19. Each CDR3 is given with its conserved first and last residue. D genes are given only for firm matches. Some rows have no size entry. The others give once, few or many, or a class for an expanded clone.

D,V,size,J,DNA,CDR3
TRBD2,TRBV12-3/TRBV12-4,NA,TRBJ2-1,TGTGCCAGCAGTCGGGGGGGCAATGAGCAGTTCTTC,CASSRGGNEQFF
NA,TRBV6-2/TRBV6-3,NA,TRBJ1-1,TGTGCCAGCAGTTATATTATGAACACTGAAGCTTTCTTT,CASSYIMNTEAFF
NA,TRBV6-5,NA,TRBJ1-1,TGTGCCAGCAGTTACTCTGCCAGCCAGGCTGAAGCTTTCTTT,CASSYSASQAEAFF
NA,TRBV12-3/TRBV12-4,NA,TRBJ1-1,TGTGCCAGCAGCACCGCGGGTGATACTGAAGCTTTCTTT,CASSTAGDTEAFF
NA,TRBV27,NA,TRBJ2-3,TGTGCCAGCAGTTTATTACCGGGGACTAGCACAGATACGCAGTATTTT,CASSLLPGTSTDTQYF
NA,TRBV6-2/TRBV6-3,NA,TRBJ1-4,TGTGCCAGCAGCTCGGGGAGCTTGGGGGAAAAACTGTTTTTT,CASSSGSLGEKLFF
TRBD1,TRBV5-1,NA,TRBJ2-3,TGCGCCAGCAGCATCACAGGGGGTGATACGCAGTATTTT,CASSITGGDTQYF
TRBD1,TRBV7-6,NA,TRBJ2-1,TGTGCCAGCAGCTTGACCCCTCGGACAGGAACCTACAATGAGCAGTTCTTC,CASSLTPRTGTYNEQFF
NA,TRBV28,NA,TRBJ1-1,TGTGCCAGCAGTTTAAGTCCCGAGGTTGCAGTTGAAGCTTTCTTT,CASSLSPEVAVEAFF
TRBD1,TRBV6-5,NA,TRBJ2-7,TGTGCCAGCAGACCGGGACAGGGGGCGCCTGAGCAGTACTTC,CASRPGQGAPEQYF
NA,TRBV4-3,once,TRBJ2-1,TGCGCCAGCAGCCAAGGACCTACGGGAGAATCCGGGAATGAGCAGTTCTTC,CASSQGPTGESGNEQFF
NA,TRBV9,NA,TRBJ1-5,TGTGCCAGCAGCTTAGGGACAAATAGCAATCAGCCCCAGCATTTT,CASSLGTNSNQPQHF
TRBD1,TRBV5-1,NA,TRBJ2-2,TGCGCCAGCAGCCCGGTGGCCAGGGGGACCGGGGAGCTGTTTTTT,CASSPVARGTGELFF
TRBD2,TRBV23-1,NA,TRBJ2-4,TGCGCCAGCAGTCAATCGACTAGCGGGTATCCCAAAAACATTCAGTACTTC,CASSQSTSGYPKNIQYF
NA,TRBV19,NA,TRBJ2-2,TGTGCCACTCACAGGGGACTGACCGGGGAGCTGTTTTTT,CATHRGLTGELFF
NA,TRBV15,NA,TRBJ1-5,TGTGCCACCGGGGCAGGAGGGAATCAGCCCCAGCATTTT,CATGAGGNQPQHF
TRBD2,TRBV5-1,NA,TRBJ2-3,TGCGCCAGCAGCTTGGCGCTAGCGGGTGCAGATACGCAGTATTTT,CASSLALAGADTQYF
TRBD1,TRBV18,once,TRBJ1-2,TGTGCCAGCTCTCAAGACAGGGCGTATGGCTACACCTTC,CASSQDRAYGYTF
TRBD1,TRBV29-1,few,TRBJ1-1,TGCAGCGGCATTCAGGGGGCTGAAGCTTTCTTT,CSGIQGAEAFF
NA,TRBV19,once,TRBJ1-1,TGTGCCAGTAGTCCCCAATCCGGACGGGGGGATGACGAGCGTCACACTGAAGCTTTCTTT,CASSPQSGRGDDERHTEAFF
NA,TRBV11-3,NA,TRBJ1-1,TGTGCCAGCAGCTTGCAGGGGTACACTGAAGCTTTCTTT,CASSLQGYTEAFF
TRBD1,TRBV2,NA,TRBJ2-7,TGTGCCAGCAGCGGCCCAGGGGGACCATCCTACGAGCAGTACTTC,CASSGPGGPSYEQYF
NA,TRBV28,NA,TRBJ2-7,TGTGCCAGCAGTGCCCCCCGCAGACTAGACTCCTACGAGCAGTACTTC,CASSAPRRLDSYEQYF
TRBD2,TRBV7-2,NA,TRBJ2-3,TGTGCCAGCAGCTTAACTAGCGGGAGAGCAGATACGCAGTATTTT,CASSLTSGRADTQYF
TRBD1,TRBV28,NA,TRBJ1-2,TGTGCCAGCACCTCGGACAGGGGAATCCGAACCTTC,CASTSDRGIRTF
TRBD1,TRBV19,NA,TRBJ2-7,TGTGCCAGTAGGGACAGGATCACCTACGAGCAGTACTTC,CASRDRITYEQYF
TRBD1,TRBV5-1,once,TRBJ1-1,TGCGCCAGCAGCGAAACCGGACAGGTGAACACTGAAGCTTTCTTT,CASSETGQVNTEAFF
NA,TRBV3-1/TRBV3-2,NA,TRBJ2-5,TGTGCCAGCAGCCAAGAGAGAAATACCTCCGGGGAGACCCAGTACTTC,CASSQERNTSGETQYF
NA,TRBV24-1,once,TRBJ1-2,TGTGCCACCAGGGCGGGGGATCGTGGCTACACCTTC,CATRAGDRGYTF
TRBD1,TRBV7-2,NA,TRBJ2-5,TGTGCCAGCAATCGAGGGGGCGAGGAGACCCAGTACTTC,CASNRGGEETQYF
NA,TRBV12-3/TRBV12-4,once,TRBJ2-5,TGTGCCAGCGCCAGGGTACAGCAAGAGACCCAGTACTTC,CASARVQQETQYF
NA,TRBV11-2,NA,TRBJ1-2,TGTGCCAGCAGCTTAGCACAGTCGTACTATGGCTACACCTTC,CASSLAQSYYGYTF
TRBD1,TRBV6-6,NA,TRBJ2-5,TGTGCCAGCAGTCCCCAAGGACAGGGGGCTTTCGAGACCCAGTACTTC,CASSPQGQGAFETQYF
TRBD2,TRBV6-2/TRBV6-3,NA,TRBJ2-2,TGTGCCAGCAGTTCCGGACTAGTCGGCACCGGGGAGCTGTTTTTT,CASSSGLVGTGELFF
TRBD1,TRBV27,NA,TRBJ1-5,TGTGCCAGCAGTCCAACAGGGGGCCATCAGCCCCAGCATTTT,CASSPTGGHQPQHF
NA,TRBV6-5,few,TRBJ1-6,TGTGCCAGCAGTTACGGCCTCTCACCCCTCCACTTT,CASSYGLSPLHF
NA,TRBV20-1,NA,TRBJ1-2,TGCAGTGCCGGACAGTCGCGGGGCTACACCTTC,CSAGQSRGYTF
TRBD2,TRBV10-3,NA,TRBJ2-1,TGTGCCATCAGACCAGATAGCGGGTCCTACAATGAGCAGTTCTTC,CAIRPDSGSYNEQFF
NA,TRBV5-6,NA,TRBJ2-7,TGTGCCAGCAGCTTGGAGCGGATTACCTACGAGCAGTACTTC,CASSLERITYEQYF
NA,TRBV5-8,NA,TRBJ1-5,TGTGCCAGCAGCTTGGCCAAGCTCAGCAATCAGCCCCAGCATTTT,CASSLAKLSNQPQHF
NA,TRBV29-1,NA,TRBJ1-1,TGCAGCGTTTCGGAGTCCCGGGACACTGAAGCTTTCTTT,CSVSESRDTEAFF
TRBD1,TRBV19,NA,TRBJ1-4,TGTGCCAGTATGGTGAGGGGGCCGGGTGAAAAACTGTTTTTT,CASMVRGPGEKLFF
NA,TRBV5-4,once,TRBJ1-2,TGTGCCAGCAACGAGCATCAGGGCCTGAGGTATGGCTACACCTTC,CASNEHQGLRYGYTF
NA,TRBV21-1,NA,TRBJ1-3,TGTGCCAGCACCGACGGAGGCTCTGGAAACACCATATATTTT,CASTDGGSGNTIYF
TRBD1,TRBV6-5,NA,TRBJ1-3,TGTGCCAGCATGGGGGACAGGGGTTGGTCCATATATTTT,CASMGDRGWSIYF
TRBD1,TRBV5-1,NA,TRBJ2-2,TGCGCCAGCAGCCTGGGACAGACGAACACCGGGGAGCTGTTTTTT,CASSLGQTNTGELFF